Here is one T cell receptor beta chain with its context. Its antigen is undetermined. These data come from a study of T cell responses to AZD1222 COVID-19 vaccine. The overall study: Second-dose intervals of approximately 4 or approximately 12 weeks were pooled. Findings and limits, study-wide: Along spike, vaccine-associated CD4 TCRs were found throughout, with dominance at 160-218 and 743-854. Baseline antibody screening turned up just six seropositive AZD1222 recipients. Clonal diversity may have been underestimated, and the donors were mostly white British, with more females than males.

Profiling relied on immunoSEQ multiplex PCR, and the TCRdb table lists in-frame clones only, not all of them. The sample includes some 130,000 clones, about 90% of them seen just once. The CDR3 sequence is 15 residues long. Germline assignment: CDR1 MNHEY and CDR2 SVGAGI. Trimming at V came to 6 bases and at J to 3 bases, leaving 5 bases not matched to a gene. The source was peripheral blood, collected on day 0 of AZD1222 vaccination. This sequence joins TRBV6-5 and TRBJ1-4; 9 bases align to TRBD1. The TCR originated in an adult in good health. The CDR3 DNA reads as TGTGCCAGCAGCCGACAGGGGGTAGCTAATGAAAAACTGTTTTTT. It translates to CASSRQGVANEKLFF.